This TCR beta chain was sequenced during a study of beta chain features in type 1 diabetes. Reverse transcribing all isolated RNA meant expressed TCRB transcripts were sequenced. Measured with immunoSEQ multiplex PCR; TCRdb has only the in-frame clones, and not every one. The sample carries 250,000 to 300,000 clones, over 11% recorded once. Whole-study results and caveats: Within each of all four CD4+ subsets, Type 1 diabetes patients had TCRB CDR3s that were moderately but significantly shorter. A definitive answer on HLA type influencing TCRB rearrangement was not reached here.

Trimming cost V 5 bases and J 3 bases, with 13 bases left between them. The CDR3 covers 14 residues. Germline V gene lookup returns CDR1 MDHEN and CDR2 SYDVKM. This clone has more than one count but fewer than ten. Its antigen is still unknown. This TCR came from a man aged 30 to 45 with type 1 diabetes. The source material was naive CD4+ T cells from blood. The rearrangement links TRBV28 to TRBJ1-1; D gene ambiguous. CDR3 protein: CASSGGNTDTEAFF. CDR3 bases: TGTGCCAGCAGTGGCGGTAACACCGACACTGAAGCTTTCTTT.